This passage covers 26 T cell receptor beta chains from one sample sequenced in a study of shared clonotypes between healthy human individuals. Measured with immunoSEQ multiplex PCR; TCRdb has only the in-frame clones, and not every one. Of about 2.4 million clones in the sample, approximately 93% were seen once. The sample comprised naive CD4+ T cells from PBMCs. Subset noted: CD45RA+ positively selected. These receptors all come from a man aged 18 to 30 in good health. Some clones in this sample may be carry-over from other donors' samples.

This clone appeared a few times. The chain uses TRBV2 and TRBJ2-2, with D uncertain. The CDR3 is 11 residues long. Germline V CDR1 and CDR2: SNHLY, FYNNEI. The ends were cut back, 7 bases at V and 7 bases at J, with 7 bases in the middle. CDR3 DNA sequence: TGTGCCAGCAACTCGGGCGGGGAGCTGTTTTTT. Translating it yields CASNSGGELFF.

The chain uses TRBV5-1 and TRBJ2-7, with D possibly TRBD1 on 6 matching bases. With 0 bases removed from V and 5 bases from J, the gap between germline ends came to 15 bases. CDR1 and CDR2 (germline): SGHRS, YFSETQ. This CDR3 is 15 amino acids long. CDR3: CASSLAGTNAHEQYF. The DNA of the CDR3 is TGCGCCAGCAGCTTGGCCGGGACAAACGCCCACGAGCAGTACTTC.

The rearrangement links TRBV5-4 to TRBJ1-6; TRBD1 aligns across 9 bases. V lost 2 bases, J lost 9 bases, and 6 bases stayed unmatched. The CDR3 totals 15 residues. Germline CDR1 SGHNT, CDR2 YYREEE (reference sequence). The CDR3 nucleotides are TGTGCCAGCAGCTTTCCGGGACAGGGTAGTTCACCCCTCCACTTT. It yields the protein CASSFPGQGSSPLHF.

This chain joins TRBV5-1 and TRBJ2-7, with 14 bases that match TRBD2. The germline gives CDR1 SGHRS, CDR2 YFSETQ. The CDR3 spans 15 residues. J gave up 6 bases and V 4 bases, and 6 bases lay outside the gene matches. CDR3 protein: CASSPTSGRDAEQYF. The CDR3, as DNA: TGCGCCAGCAGCCCGACTAGCGGGAGGGACGCCGAGCAGTACTTC.

This clone was seen only a few times. The chain employs TRBV7-9 and TRBJ1-1; perhaps TRBD1 as D (5 bases). The CDR3 runs 17 residues. Germline lookup yields CDR1 SEHNR and CDR2 FQNEAQ (reference sequence). The V gene lost 6 bases and the J gene lost 0 bases, with 20 bases spanning the gap. CDR3 amino acids: CASRGKGNSSLNTEAFF. DNA of the CDR3: TGTGCCAGCAGAGGTAAGGGGAATAGCTCTCTGAACACTGAAGCTTTCTTT.

J is TRBJ1-5 and V is TRBV18; D unresolved. V lost 2 bases and J 2 bases, leaving 7 bases between the germline ends. The germline CDR1 and CDR2 sequences are KGHSH and LQKENI. This CDR3 comprises 14 residues. The CDR3 is CASSPGMGNQPQHF. The CDR3 coding sequence is TGTGCCAGCTCACCAGGGATGGGCAATCAGCCCCAGCATTTT.

The V call is TRBV7-3, the J call TRBJ1-1; no clear D gene. The germline V gene has CDR1 SGHTA and CDR2 FQGTGA. The CDR3 contains 14 residues. The V and J ends lost 5 bases and 5 bases respectively, with 15 bases between them. CDR3 residues: CASSIRPGGTEAFF. CDR3 coding DNA: TGTGCCAGCAGCATCCGACCTGGAGGGACTGAAGCTTTCTTT.

Turning to this clone: This sample includes further DNA sequences coding for the same CDR3. The chain carries TRBV5-1 and TRBJ2-2; 14 positions match TRBD2. The CDR3 length is 16 residues. With 4 bases clipped from V and 5 bases from J, the junction kept 4 bases outside the gene matches. Germline V lookup: CDR1 SGHRS, CDR2 YFSETQ. The DNA for the CDR3 is TGCGCCAGCAGCCCAGGACTAGCGGGAGGTACCGGGGAGCTGTTTTTT. Translated, it gives CASSPGLAGGTGELFF.

The rearrangement uses TRBV7-8 and TRBJ1-2; 7 nucleotides match TRBD1. The CDR3 covers 15 residues. Germline V CDR1 and CDR2: SGHVS, FQNEAQ. J lost 2 bases, V lost 1 base, and 4 bases had no gene match. CDR3: CASSLGGTANYGYTF. In nucleotides, the CDR3 is TGTGCCAGCAGCTTAGGTGGGACAGCCAACTATGGCTACACCTTC.

V and J are TRBV7-2 and TRBJ1-5, with D hard to call. The germline V gene encodes CDR1 SGHTA and CDR2 FQGNSA. V gave up 0 bases and J gave up 7 bases, with 7 bases separating them. This CDR3 is built from 13 residues. The CDR3 protein is CASSLAFDQPQHF. In nucleotides, the CDR3 is TGTGCCAGCAGCTTAGCGTTTGACCAGCCCCAGCATTTT.

The chain employs TRBV14 and TRBJ2-7, with a tentative D call TRBD1 (6 bases). The germline V gene has CDR1 SGHDN and CDR2 FVKESK. The CDR3 contains 15 residues. Trimming pared 4 bases from V and 6 bases from J, leaving 19 bases between. The CDR3 spells CASSPTRTASSEQYF. DNA for the CDR3: TGTGCCAGCAGCCCGACCCGGACAGCTTCGTCCGAGCAGTACTTC.

The chain recombines TRBV7-3 with TRBJ2-6, with D unresolved. The germline V and J ends were trimmed by 5 bases and 0 bases, with 11 bases remaining between them. CDR1 SGHTA and CDR2 FQGTGA come from the germline V gene. The CDR3 has 16 residues. Written as DNA, the CDR3 is TGTGCCAGCAGCCGGATGGGGTTCTCTGGGGCCAACGTCCTGACTTTC. It is translated as CASSRMGFSGANVLTF.

The CDR3 sequence is CASSLNSVPGELFF. CDR3 in DNA: TGTGCCAGCAGCTTAAATTCGGTCCCCGGGGAGCTGTTTTTT. This chain joins TRBV7-3 and TRBJ2-2; D is uncertain. Trimming cost V 1 base and J 6 bases, with 9 bases left between them. Germline V gives CDR1 SGHTA, CDR2 FQGTGA. The CDR3 loop spans 14 amino acids. Filled out from reference TRBV7-3 and TRBJ2-2, the complete variable domain reads GAGVSQTPSNKVTEKGKYVELRCDPISGHTALYWYRQSLGQGPEFLIYFQGTGAADDSGLPNDRFFAVRPEGSVSTLKIQRTERGDSAVYLCASSLNSVPGELFFGEGSRLTVL.

The chain joins TRBV15 to TRBJ1-2; the D is unclear. The length of the CDR3 is 14 residues. Germline V lookup: CDR1 LNHNV, CDR2 YYDKDF (reference sequence). Trimming took 0 bases from V and 2 from J, leaving 7 bases between them. CDR3 region: CATSRDYQNYGYTF. CDR3 in DNA: TGTGCCACCAGCAGAGATTATCAGAACTATGGCTACACCTTC.

The rearrangement links TRBV19 to TRBJ2-3; 7 bases fit TRBD2. This CDR3 has 14 residues. Per the germline V gene, CDR1 is LNHDA and CDR2 is SQIVND (reference sequence). Trimming took 7 bases from V and 2 from J; bases not matched to a gene: 6. This CDR3 reads CASIPGTTTDTQYF. The CDR3 bases are TGTGCCAGTATTCCCGGGACTACCACAGATACGCAGTATTTT. Using reference TRBV19 and TRBJ2-3 for the parts outside the CDR3, the full variable domain is DGGITQSPKYLFRKEGQNVTLSCEQNLNHDAMYWYRQDPGQGLRLIYYSQIVNDFQKGDIAEGYSVSREKKESFPLTVTSAQKNPTAFYLCASIPGTTTDTQYFGPGTRLTVL.

This clone was detected once. This chain links TRBV13 with TRBJ2-7, with a possible D match to TRBD2 (6 bases). This CDR3 contains 14 residues. With 4 bases removed from V and 1 base from J, the gap between germline ends came to 11 bases. From germline, CDR1 is PRHDT and CDR2 FYEKMQ (reference sequence). Here the CDR3 reads CASSSRRGSYEQYF. DNA for the CDR3: TGTGCCAGCAGCTCCAGGAGGGGTTCCTACGAGCAGTACTTC.

In its sample, this clone was seen once. This sample also contains other DNA sequences that code for the same CDR3. The CDR3 nucleotides are TGTGCCAGCAGTTTAGACAGGGCGAACACTGAAGCTTTCTTT. Its translation: CASSLDRANTEAFF. V is TRBV27 and J is TRBJ1-1, with 7 bases aligning to TRBD1. The CDR3 totals 14 residues. Germline CDR1 MNHEY, CDR2 SMNVEV (reference sequence). Trimming removed 2 bases from V and 1 base from J; junction bases left unmatched: 1.

The genes are TRBV9 and TRBJ2-3; 9 nucleotides match TRBD2. The CDR3 runs 16 residues. The V gene's germline CDR1 is SGDLS and CDR2 YYNGEE. The trim removed 0 bases at V and 2 bases at J, leaving 4 bases unmatched. This CDR3 is CASSVGASGNTDTQYF. CDR3 nucleotides: TGTGCCAGCAGCGTAGGGGCTAGCGGGAACACAGATACGCAGTATTTT.

The CDR3 coding sequence is TGCGCCAGCAGCTTGGCAGGGACACTGAGAGGCTACACCTTC. This sequence encodes CASSLAGTLRGYTF. The rearrangement links TRBV5-1 to TRBJ1-2; TRBD1 might be the D (6 bases). The CDR3 loop spans 14 amino acids. Germline CDR1 reads SGHRS; CDR2 reads YFSETQ. The ends were cut back, 0 bases at V and 8 bases at J, with 14 bases in the middle.

The chain is built from TRBV6-4 and TRBJ1-1; tentative D call: TRBD1 (6 bases). Per germline, CDR1 MRHNA and CDR2 SNTAGT. Deletions cut 6 bases from V and 1 base from J, with 12 bases between. The CDR3 is 14 amino acids. The CDR3, as DNA: TGTGCCAGCAGCCCGGGACAAGCGAACACTGAAGCTTTCTTT. Protein sequence: CASSPGQANTEAFF.

The V call is TRBV27, the J call TRBJ1-1, with D perhaps matching TRBD1 (6 bases). The CDR3 length is 16 residues. In germline, CDR1 is MNHEY, CDR2 SMNVEV (reference sequence). Trimming stripped 5 bases from V and 4 bases from J, with 20 bases between. The chain's CDR3 is CASSPWGGLASTEAFF. CDR3 DNA sequence: TGTGCCAGCAGTCCCTGGGGGGGGCTGGCTAGCACTGAAGCTTTCTTT.

The CDR3 region is CASSPNLDPSGNTIYF. CDR3 coding DNA: TGCGCCAGCAGCCCTAACTTGGACCCCTCTGGAAACACCATATATTTT. This chain joins TRBV5-1 and TRBJ1-3; no firm D call. V lost 4 bases and J lost 0, with 14 bases in between. Germline V CDR1 and CDR2: SGHRS, YFSETQ. The CDR3 runs to 16 residues.

The CDR3: CASSSGERGEKLFF. In nucleotides, the CDR3 is TGTGCCAGCAGTTCAGGGGAGAGAGGTGAAAAACTGTTTTTT. The chain couples TRBV6-1 to TRBJ1-4, with D maybe TRBD1 (6 bases). The CDR3 has 14 residues. The germline V gene has CDR1 MNHNS and CDR2 SASEGT. V was trimmed by 5 bases and J by 7 bases, leaving 14 bases between them.

In DNA form, the CDR3 reads TGTGCCAGCAGCTTTCAACAGGGGTCCTGGGACGAGCAGTACTTC. Translating gives CASSFQQGSWDEQYF. V is TRBV7-3 and J is TRBJ2-7; 7 nucleotides match TRBD1. The V gene end was trimmed by 3 bases and the J gene end by 5 bases; junction bases not matched to a gene: 10. Germline V gene lookup returns CDR1 SGHTA and CDR2 FQGTGA. The CDR3 contains 15 residues.

This clone was detected once. This chain links TRBV28 with TRBJ2-7; the D gene could be TRBD1 or TRBD2 (5 bases each). V was shortened by 2 bases and J by 2 bases, with 13 bases between the two germline ends. Germline CDR1 is MDHEN and CDR2 is SYDVKM. The CDR3 runs 15 residues. DNA for the CDR3: TGTGCCAGCAGTTTAGGAGCGACGGGACCCTACGAGCAGTACTTC. Amino acids: CASSLGATGPYEQYF.

This clone was counted only a few times. The chain links TRBV30 to TRBJ1-2; D uncertain. The germline CDR1 and CDR2 sequences are GTSNPN and SVGIG (reference sequence). The ends were cut back, 2 bases at V and 2 bases at J, with 6 bases in the middle. The CDR3 spans 12 residues. CDR3 sequence (DNA): TGTGCCTGGAGTACACAGAACTATGGCTACACCTTC. This translates into CAWSTQNYGYTF.